These 29 T cell receptor beta chains originate from one sample sequenced in a study of T cell repertoires in cytomegalovirus infection (dated by TCRdb to about 2019). The antigens for these receptors are not known. The label giving this sample's treatment or condition can be read as: in vitro stimulation with specific CMV peptide epitopes to enrich CMV-specific T cells. Sequencing was carried out with an Illumina HiSeq 1500. Starting from the raw public reads, TCRdb applied fastp trimming at Q25, assembled clones with MiXCR and retained in-frame beta chains. All rows with the same CDR3 protein become a single entry with the most common DNA and genes. This sample gives around 340,000 distinct CDR3 sequences in total; 29% of them show up just once. Of the sample, about 19% falls within the top ten clones. Sequenced here: cultured PBMCs, sampled from culture after CMV antigen stimulation. The receptors shown here come from a human donor in good health (CMV status not recorded). Some clones in this sample may be carry-over from other donors' samples.

This clonotype has a handful of counts. This chain links TRBV6-6 with TRBJ2-7, with 7 bases fitting TRBD2. The CDR3 consists of 14 residues. Losses at the gene ends were 4 bases for V and 6 bases for J; bases not matched to a gene: 9. Germline CDR1 MNHNY, CDR2 SVGAGI (reference sequence). The chain's CDR3 is CASSSGTINGEQYF. The CDR3 DNA is TGTGCCAGCAGTTCCGGGACTATAAACGGCGAGCAGTACTTC.

This clonotype showed up just a few times. The chain joins TRBV20-1 to TRBJ1-2; D perhaps matches TRBD1 (5 bases). CDR1 is DFQATT and CDR2 is SNEGSKA in the germline V gene (reference sequence). There are 14 residues in the CDR3. V shed 3 bases and J shed 3 bases, with 14 bases lying between them. CDR3 sequence: CSARTPGRDYGYTF. The DNA of the CDR3 is TGCAGTGCTAGGACGCCAGGGAGGGACTATGGCTACACCTTC.

On this clonotype itself: The junction shows a germline mismatch at one end, possibly a read error. The chain is built from TRBV12-3 or TRBV12-4 and TRBJ2-7, with D tentatively TRBD1 (5 bases). The CDR3 totals 13 residues. CDR3 region: CANSTAGSYEQYF. The CDR3 DNA reads TGTGCCAACAGTACGGCAGGGTCCTACGAGCAGTACTTC.

The chain combines TRBV10-3 with TRBJ1-2, with unresolved D. V lost 3 bases and J 5 bases, leaving 7 bases between the germline ends. CDR1 is ENHRY, CDR2 SYGVKD, per germline. The CDR3 is 12 residues long. CDR3 in amino acids: CAISDMAYGYTF. The CDR3 coding sequence is TGTGCCATCAGTGATATGGCTTATGGCTACACCTTC.

The table lists this clonotype with a few counts. The chain uses TRBV19 and TRBJ1-4; D remains unclear. Per germline, CDR1 LNHDA and CDR2 SQIVND (reference sequence). The V and J ends lost 7 bases and 0 bases respectively, with 12 bases between them. CDR3 length: 15 amino acids. Here the CDR3 reads CASKEAAATNEKLFF. The DNA for the CDR3 is TGTGCCAGTAAGGAAGCAGCTGCAACTAATGAAAAACTGTTTTTT.

The table lists this clonotype with many counts. The CDR3 sequence is CASRSPFSGSSARELFF. The DNA of the CDR3 is TGTGCCAGCAGGTCCCCATTCAGCGGGAGTAGTGCGAGGGAGCTGTTTTTT. This chain uses TRBV7-9 with TRBJ2-2; 8 bases match TRBD2. This CDR3 is 17 amino acids long. The V gene end was trimmed by 6 bases and the J gene end by 9 bases; junction bases not matched to a gene: 18. CDR1 is SEHNR, CDR2 FQNEAQ, per germline (reference sequence).

The genes are TRBV18 and TRBJ2-7; 8 nucleotides match TRBD1. The germline gives CDR1 KGHSH, CDR2 LQKENI. V was pared by 5 bases and J by 0 bases, with 6 bases of the junction left unmatched. The CDR3 length is 15 residues. The CDR3 DNA reads as TGTGCCAGCTCATCTGGACAGGGCCCCTCCTACGAGCAGTACTTC. It is translated as CASSSGQGPSYEQYF.

This clonotype was detected a few times. The rearrangement uses TRBV27 and TRBJ2-1; D call uncertain. Between the trimmed V and J ends, which lost 2 bases and 5 bases, there was a span of 10 bases. The CDR3 length is 14 residues. The germline CDR1 and CDR2 sequences are MNHEY and SMNVEV (reference sequence). The CDR3, as DNA: TGTGCCAGCAGTTTAGCGCCAGGTCACAATGAGCAGTTCTTC. As protein: CASSLAPGHNEQFF.

The chain links TRBV20-1 to TRBJ1-1; 9 bases align to TRBD1. The CDR3 covers 16 residues. Germline CDR1 and CDR2: DFQATT and SNEGSKA (reference sequence). Unmatched junction bases numbered 5, after V lost 0 bases and J lost 0 bases. CDR3 bases: TGCAGTGCTAGAGACCGGGACAGGGTCATGAACACTGAAGCTTTCTTT. This translates into CSARDRDRVMNTEAFF.

This chain joins TRBV7-2 and TRBJ2-7; 13 positions agree with TRBD2. V lost 4 bases and J lost 3; bases outside the gene matches: 9. The length of the CDR3 is 17 residues. The germline CDR1 and CDR2 sequences are SGHTA and FQGNSA. The DNA for the CDR3 is TGTGCCAGCAGCTCCGGACTAGCGGGGGCCGAACGCTACGAGCAGTACTTC. The encoded protein is CASSSGLAGAERYEQYF.

CDR3 loop: CASSLGEHSSYEQYF. CDR3 bases: TGTGCCAGCAGCTTAGGCGAACACAGCTCCTACGAGCAGTACTTC. The J gene is TRBJ2-7, the V gene TRBV11-2; unclear D gene. Germline V gene lookup returns CDR1 SGHAT and CDR2 FQNNGV. The CDR3 has 15 residues. The V and J ends lost 1 base and 0 bases respectively, with 10 bases between them.

The chain carries TRBV4-2 and TRBJ2-7; 9 positions agree with TRBD1. The CDR3 runs to 15 residues. Germline CDR1 LGHNA, CDR2 YNFKEQ. Trimming took 1 base from V and 0 from J; bases not matched to a gene: 1. CDR3 amino acids: CASSQAGQGSYEQYF. CDR3 coding DNA: TGTGCCAGCAGCCAAGCGGGACAGGGCTCCTACGAGCAGTACTTC.

The chain recombines TRBV28 with TRBJ2-6, with D possibly matching TRBD1 (5 bases). The CDR3 is 16 amino acids. The germline V gene encodes CDR1 MDHEN and CDR2 SYDVKM. Trimming took 4 bases from V and 3 from J, leaving 13 bases between them. The CDR3 DNA follows: TGTGCCAGCAGTTCAACAATAGGGGTTGGGGCCAACGTCCTGACTTTC. Encoded protein: CASSSTIGVGANVLTF.

This clonotype was recorded a few times. CDR3 bases: TGCAGTGCTCCTCCTTCGGGAGGAGCGGGAGGTTTCAAAAACATTCAGTACTTC. Translating it yields CSAPPSGGAGGFKNIQYF. The chain has TRBV20-1 and TRBJ2-4, with 9 nucleotides matching TRBD2. Germline CDR1 DFQATT, CDR2 SNEGSKA (reference sequence). The CDR3 covers 18 residues. V dropped 5 bases and J dropped 3; count of bases not matched to a gene: 17.

This chain joins TRBV11-2 and TRBJ1-6; D is perhaps TRBD1 (6 bases). V was shortened by 0 bases and J by 4 bases, with 7 bases between the two germline ends. This CDR3 is 15 amino acids long. Looked up from germline, CDR1 is SGHAT and CDR2 is FQNNGV. The CDR3 sequence: CASSLEQGYNSPLHF. The CDR3 DNA sequence: TGTGCCAGCAGCTTAGAGCAGGGGTATAATTCACCCCTCCACTTT. Together with reference TRBV11-2 and TRBJ1-6, the CDR3 gives the full variable domain: EAGVAQSPRYKIIEKRQSVAFWCNPISGHATLYWYQQILGQGPKLLIQFQNNGVVDDSQLPKDRFSAERLKGVDSTLKIQPAKLEDSAVYLCASSLEQGYNSPLHFGNGTRLTVT.

The V and J genes are TRBV12-3 or TRBV12-4 and TRBJ1-4; D ambiguous. V lost 1 base, J lost 4 bases, and 7 bases lay in between. This CDR3 has 14 residues. CDR3 amino acids: CASSLVSYNEKLFF. DNA of the CDR3: TGTGCCAGCAGTTTAGTCAGCTATAATGAAAAACTGTTTTTT.

The chain is built from TRBV6-5 and TRBJ1-1; a weak D match, TRBD1 (6 bases). The CDR3 sequence is 15 residues long. Looked up from germline, CDR1 is MNHEY and CDR2 is SVGAGI. V dropped 2 bases and J dropped 2 bases, with 12 bases sitting between them. CDR3 nucleotides: TGTGCCAGCAGTTACGGAGGGGGAGTAAACACTGAAGCTTTCTTT. It is translated as CASSYGGGVNTEAFF.

Here the CDR3 DNA reads TGTGCCAGCAGCTTCAACTACAATGAGCAGTTCTTC. Amino acids: CASSFNYNEQFF. The V call is TRBV13, the J call TRBJ2-1; D not resolved. This CDR3 has 12 amino acids. Germline V gives CDR1 PRHDT, CDR2 FYEKMQ (reference sequence). V was pared by 3 bases and J by 3 bases, with 3 bases between.

The V call is TRBV7-2, the J call TRBJ2-2; TRBD2 agrees at 10 bases. This CDR3 has 19 residues. Germline V gives CDR1 SGHTA, CDR2 FQGNSA. V gave up 2 bases and J gave up 3 bases; unmatched junction bases: 12. The chain's CDR3 is CASSLILVGAGGHTGELFF. The DNA for the CDR3 is TGTGCCAGCAGCTTAATTCTCGTGGGAGCGGGGGGGCACACCGGGGAGCTGTTTTTT.

The chain has TRBV27 and TRBJ1-4, with 7 bases aligning to TRBD1. The CDR3 has 16 residues. In germline, CDR1 is MNHEY, CDR2 SMNVEV (reference sequence). Trimming at V came to 5 bases and at J to 4 bases, leaving 10 bases not matched to a gene. The CDR3 nucleotides read TGTGCCAGCAGTCTCCTCTGGACAGGCATTAATGAAAAACTGTTTTTT. Translation gives CASSLLWTGINEKLFF. The full variable domain, with the rest looked up from reference TRBV27 and TRBJ1-4, is EAQVTQNPRYLITVTGKKLTVTCSQNMNHEYMSWYRQDPGLGLRQIYYSMNVEVTDKGDVPEGYKVSRKEKRNFPLILESPSPNQTSLYFCASSLLWTGINEKLFFGSGTQLSVL.

With respect to this clonotype: One end of the junction is discordant with germline, which a read error may explain. The chain links TRBV5-3 to TRBJ1-1; 10 nucleotides match TRBD1. TRBV5-3 counts as an open reading frame of uncertain function. The CDR3 consists of 15 residues. Written as DNA, the CDR3 is TGTGCCAGCAGCTCCGACAGGGGGCTCGGGACTGAAGCTTTCTTT. Translated: CASSSDRGLGTEAFF.

This clonotype was seen just once. No DNA is shown, since the ends of the CDR3 on it are uncertain; the CDR3 is the one TCRdb lists. This chain connects TRBV20-1 to TRBJ2-5; the table's D call of TRBD1 was not tested on the DNA. Germline values: CDR1 DFQATT, CDR2 SNEGSKA (reference sequence). A total of 15 residues make up the CDR3, ends included. CDR3 amino acids: CSAPPWGQGATLPYF.

This chain joins TRBV4-2 and TRBJ1-1; no firm D call. CDR1 LGHNA and CDR2 YNFKEQ come from the germline V gene. The CDR3 contains 13 residues. Trimming cost V 3 bases and J 7 bases, with 12 bases left between them. The CDR3 nucleotides read TGTGCCAGCAGCCATCCCCAGGACTTTGAAGCTTTCTTT. It is translated as CASSHPQDFEAFF.

This rearrangement joins TRBV3-1 to TRBJ2-5, with 10 positions matching TRBD1. Germline assignment: CDR1 LGHDT and CDR2 YNNKEL (reference sequence). This CDR3 is 14 amino acids long. The V segment lost 1 base and the J segment 5 bases; nucleotides outside the gene matches: 1. The CDR3 DNA reads as TGTGCCAGCAGCCAAGGGACAGGGGGGGAGACCCAGTACTTC. Protein product: CASSQGTGGETQYF.

J is TRBJ1-1 and V is TRBV5-1; tentatively, D is TRBD1 (5 bases). CDR3 length equals 14 residues. With 1 base removed from V and 5 bases from J, the gap between germline ends came to 12 bases. CDR1 SGHRS and CDR2 YFSETQ come from the germline V gene. CDR3 nucleotides: TGCGCCAGCAGCTTGAATGGGGCAGGGACTGAAGCTTTCTTT. As protein: CASSLNGAGTEAFF.

A few counts support this clonotype. The chain recombines TRBV6-1 with TRBJ2-5; perhaps TRBD1 as D (5 bases). V was shortened by 6 bases and J by 4 bases, with 12 bases between the two germline ends. CDR1 and CDR2 from the germline V gene are MNHNS and SASEGT. This CDR3 has 13 residues. Here the CDR3 reads CASSSGPAETQYF. For the CDR3, the DNA is TGTGCCAGCAGCTCAGGGCCAGCAGAGACCCAGTACTTC.

This clonotype was found a few times. The V call is TRBV6-2 or TRBV6-3, the J call TRBJ1-6; D unclear. Trimming shortened V by 2 bases and J by 14 bases, and 10 bases separated the two germline ends. Germline V CDR1 and CDR2: MNHEY, SVGEGT. The CDR3 covers 12 residues. The CDR3 protein is CASSYLQDALHF. For the CDR3, the DNA is TGTGCCAGCAGTTACCTGCAGGACGCCCTCCACTTT.

The V and J genes are TRBV15 and TRBJ2-1, with 9 bases fitting TRBD2. J gave up 6 bases and V 1 base, and 4 bases lay outside the gene matches. The length of the CDR3 is 15 residues. Per germline, CDR1 LNHNV and CDR2 YYDKDF (reference sequence). CDR3 protein: CATSRGGLAINEQFF. The DNA for the CDR3 is TGTGCCACCAGCAGAGGAGGACTAGCGATCAATGAGCAGTTCTTC. Supplemented by reference TRBV15 and TRBJ2-1, the full variable domain reads DAMVIQNPRYQVTQFGKPVTLSCSQTLNHNVMYWYQQKSSQAPKLLFHYYDKDFNNEADTPDNFQSRRPNTSFCFLDIRSPGLGDTAMYLCATSRGGLAINEQFFGPGTRLTVL.

The rearrangement uses TRBV7-9 and TRBJ1-1, with D perhaps matching TRBD1 (6 bases). Germline loops: CDR1 SEHNR, CDR2 FQNEAQ (reference sequence). The CDR3 sequence is 11 residues long. CDR3 DNA sequence: TGTGCGGGAGGGGGAAGCACTGAAGCTTTCTTT. Translating it yields CAGGGSTEAFF.